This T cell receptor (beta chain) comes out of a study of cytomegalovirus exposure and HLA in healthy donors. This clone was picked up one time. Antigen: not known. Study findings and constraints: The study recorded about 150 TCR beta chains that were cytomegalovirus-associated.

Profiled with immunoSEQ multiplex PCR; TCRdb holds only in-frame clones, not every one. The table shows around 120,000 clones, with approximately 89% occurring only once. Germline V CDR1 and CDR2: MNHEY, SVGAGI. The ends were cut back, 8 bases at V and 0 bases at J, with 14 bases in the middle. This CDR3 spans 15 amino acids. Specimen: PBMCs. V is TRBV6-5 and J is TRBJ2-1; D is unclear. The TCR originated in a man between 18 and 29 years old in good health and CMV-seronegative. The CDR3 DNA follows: TGTGCCAGCTCCCCAGTAATCAGCTCCTACAATGAGCAGTTCTTC. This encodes CASSPVISSYNEQFF.